The rows below give T cell receptor beta chains drawn from one sample of a study of T cell responses to AZD1222 COVID-19 vaccine. TCRdb's copy holds only in-frame clones and misses some; the assay was immunoSEQ multiplex PCR. The sample includes some 100,000 clones, roughly 92% of them seen just once. The specimen comprised peripheral blood, sampled 28 days after the second AZD1222 dose. These receptor sequences come from an adult who received the AZD1222 COVID-19 vaccine. Each CDR3 is given with its conserved first and last residue. The order of the fields is J gene, V gene, CDR3 protein.

j_call: TRBJ1-5; v_call: TRBV7-2; cdr3_aa: CASSSNAGQVGPQHF
j_call: TRBJ1-1; v_call: TRBV7-9; cdr3_aa: CASSSVLTEAFF
j_call: TRBJ2-6; v_call: TRBV4-2; cdr3_aa: CASSQVGRDSSGANVLTF
j_call: TRBJ1-2; v_call: TRBV19; cdr3_aa: CASSITGEVSGYTF
j_call: TRBJ1-1; v_call: TRBV9; cdr3_aa: CASSGSGNTEAFF
j_call: TRBJ1-5; v_call: TRBV2; cdr3_aa: CASRRGDQPQHF
j_call: TRBJ1-1; v_call: TRBV28; cdr3_aa: CASIGGMNTEAFF
j_call: TRBJ1-1; v_call: TRBV18; cdr3_aa: CASSATGTENTEAFF
j_call: TRBJ1-2; v_call: TRBV7-6; cdr3_aa: CASSPGTGDSYYGYTF
j_call: TRBJ2-4; v_call: TRBV21-1; cdr3_aa: CASSKGHLKNIQYF
j_call: TRBJ2-2; v_call: TRBV5-4; cdr3_aa: CASSTVGWGGGTGELFF
j_call: TRBJ1-1; v_call: TRBV7-9; cdr3_aa: CASSLEGTNTEAFF
j_call: TRBJ2-5; v_call: TRBV3-1/TRBV3-2; cdr3_aa: CASSLRGRAARETQYF
j_call: TRBJ1-2; v_call: TRBV7-2; cdr3_aa: CASSFFRQGRYGYTF
j_call: TRBJ1-1; v_call: TRBV19; cdr3_aa: CASRPPGQGATSTEAFF
j_call: TRBJ1-4; v_call: TRBV18; cdr3_aa: CASSQGRSNEKLFF
j_call: TRBJ1-2; v_call: TRBV29-1; cdr3_aa: CSVELGLVGYTF
j_call: TRBJ1-1; v_call: TRBV7-9; cdr3_aa: CASSPDRGVNTEAFF
j_call: TRBJ2-1; v_call: TRBV19; cdr3_aa: CASSRTGNSYNEQFF
j_call: TRBJ2-1; v_call: TRBV7-3; cdr3_aa: CASSLSGQEQFF
j_call: TRBJ1-2; v_call: TRBV3-1/TRBV3-2; cdr3_aa: CASSQGDYGYTF
j_call: TRBJ1-2; v_call: TRBV7-8; cdr3_aa: CASSLEGQGEYGYTF
j_call: TRBJ2-3; v_call: TRBV3-1/TRBV3-2; cdr3_aa: CASSQETSGGPSTDTQYF
j_call: TRBJ1-4; v_call: TRBV13; cdr3_aa: CASSLGETNEKLFF
j_call: TRBJ1-2; v_call: TRBV6-6; cdr3_aa: CASSFPYLAHYGYTF
j_call: TRBJ1-5; v_call: TRBV6-4; cdr3_aa: CASSDYRQDPEGNQPQHF
j_call: TRBJ2-7; v_call: TRBV5-4; cdr3_aa: CASSLGGQSSYEQYF
j_call: TRBJ2-2; v_call: TRBV4-3; cdr3_aa: CASSQGGYETGELFF
j_call: TRBJ2-3; v_call: TRBV5-4; cdr3_aa: CASSSGGTDTQYF
j_call: TRBJ2-2; v_call: TRBV2; cdr3_aa: CASSRTGASTGELFF
j_call: TRBJ1-5; v_call: TRBV7-8; cdr3_aa: CASSLWGDQPQHF
j_call: TRBJ2-2; v_call: TRBV21-1; cdr3_aa: CASSKGGPHFTGELFF
j_call: TRBJ2-2; v_call: TRBV7-9; cdr3_aa: CASSLGGRLTNTGELFF
j_call: TRBJ1-2; v_call: TRBV2; cdr3_aa: CASSGQRDRGLFGGYTF
j_call: TRBJ2-1; v_call: TRBV4-3; cdr3_aa: CASSQDRVPYNEQFF
j_call: TRBJ1-2; v_call: TRBV11-3; cdr3_aa: CASSFIGTNYGYTF
j_call: TRBJ1-1; v_call: TRBV9; cdr3_aa: CASSPHVGGTEAFF
j_call: TRBJ1-3; v_call: TRBV11-2; cdr3_aa: CASSATVTGNTIYF
j_call: TRBJ1-4; v_call: TRBV7-4; cdr3_aa: CASSSDRWFGEKLFF
j_call: TRBJ2-5; v_call: TRBV15; cdr3_aa: CATSRPAGGHETQYF
j_call: TRBJ1-5; v_call: TRBV7-2; cdr3_aa: CASSFSRGGNQPQHF
j_call: TRBJ2-1; v_call: TRBV29-1; cdr3_aa: CSVGTGSSYNEQFF
j_call: TRBJ1-3; v_call: TRBV15; cdr3_aa: CATSRDQGAASGNTIYF
j_call: TRBJ2-1; v_call: TRBV9; cdr3_aa: CASSVESSYNEQFF
j_call: TRBJ1-2; v_call: TRBV11-3; cdr3_aa: CASSSGSLVGYTF
j_call: TRBJ1-2; v_call: TRBV4-1; cdr3_aa: CASSQDRRVGNGYTF
j_call: TRBJ2-3; v_call: TRBV6-2/TRBV6-3; cdr3_aa: CASSPHRSSTDTQYF
j_call: TRBJ2-7; v_call: TRBV30; cdr3_aa: CAWSVRPGGEQYF
j_call: TRBJ1-5; v_call: TRBV18; cdr3_aa: CASSPLESRGNQPQHF
j_call: TRBJ1-1; v_call: TRBV6-5; cdr3_aa: CASSYGPRVVNTEAFF
j_call: TRBJ1-1; v_call: TRBV14; cdr3_aa: CASSHTDPTRDSRLNTEAFF
j_call: TRBJ2-3; v_call: TRBV7-2; cdr3_aa: CASSLQRQSTDTQYF
j_call: TRBJ2-1; v_call: TRBV11-3; cdr3_aa: CASSPGRVENRYNEQFF
j_call: TRBJ2-2; v_call: TRBV6-1; cdr3_aa: CASSEWNRYTGELFF
j_call: TRBJ1-1; v_call: TRBV5-1; cdr3_aa: CASSPWGTPNTEAFF
j_call: TRBJ1-4; v_call: TRBV28; cdr3_aa: CASSFLPATNEKLFF
j_call: TRBJ2-7; v_call: TRBV7-9; cdr3_aa: CASSAGTGPYEQYF